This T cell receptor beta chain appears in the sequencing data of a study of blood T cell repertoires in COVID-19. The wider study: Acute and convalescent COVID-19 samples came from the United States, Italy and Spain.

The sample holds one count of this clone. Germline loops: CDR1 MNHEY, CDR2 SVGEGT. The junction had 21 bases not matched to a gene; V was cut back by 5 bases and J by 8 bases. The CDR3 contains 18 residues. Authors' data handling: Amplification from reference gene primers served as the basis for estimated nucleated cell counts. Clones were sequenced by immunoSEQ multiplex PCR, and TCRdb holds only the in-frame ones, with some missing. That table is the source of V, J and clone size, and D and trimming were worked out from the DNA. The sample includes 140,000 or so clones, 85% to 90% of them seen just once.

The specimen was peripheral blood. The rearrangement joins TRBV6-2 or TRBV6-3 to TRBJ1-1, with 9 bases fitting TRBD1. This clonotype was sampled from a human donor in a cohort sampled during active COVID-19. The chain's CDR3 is CASSPTGTGSGRRYEAFF. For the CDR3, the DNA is TGTGCCAGCAGTCCAACGGGGACAGGGTCGGGTAGAAGGTACGAAGCTTTCTTT.